A single sample is the source of the 2 T cell receptor beta chains below, sequenced in a study of control samples from healthy donors and cancer patients. Sequenced by immunoSEQ multiplex PCR; TCRdb stores in-frame clones only, minus some. The table records about 51,000 clones, roughly 89% of them present only once. Sample: PBMCs. These receptors were taken from a man in his forties with colorectal cancer.

By frequency in the sample, this clone is medium-sized (0.01 to 0.1%). This chain uses TRBV27 with TRBJ1-2, with TRBD1 identical over 8 bases. The CDR3 covers 12 residues. Trimming removed 8 bases from V and 7 bases from J; junction bases left unmatched: 6. Germline CDR1 and CDR2: MNHEY and SMNVEV (reference sequence). The CDR3 DNA follows: TGTGCCAGCCGCCGGACAGGGCGTGGCTACACCTTC. Its protein product is CASRRTGRGYTF.

V gene TRBV4-3 combines with J gene TRBJ1-1, with no clear D. Trimming left V 0 bases short and J 8 bases short, with 13 bases between. The germline V gene has CDR1 LGHNA and CDR2 YSLEER. The CDR3 has 14 residues. The CDR3 loop is CASSQDNLATEAFF. The CDR3 nucleotides read TGCGCCAGCAGCCAAGACAACTTGGCGACAGAAGCTTTCTTT.